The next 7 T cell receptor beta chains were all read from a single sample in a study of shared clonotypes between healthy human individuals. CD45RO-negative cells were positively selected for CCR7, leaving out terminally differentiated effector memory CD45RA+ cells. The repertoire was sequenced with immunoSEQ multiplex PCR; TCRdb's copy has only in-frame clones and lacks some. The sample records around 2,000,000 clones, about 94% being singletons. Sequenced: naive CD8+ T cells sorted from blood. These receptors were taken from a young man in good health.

This chain's CDR3 is CASSEWRREDRTDTQYF. The CDR3, as DNA: TGTGCCAGCAGTGAATGGCGCCGGGAGGACCGCACAGATACGCAGTATTTT. The chain is built from TRBV25-1 and TRBJ2-3; 7 nucleotides align to TRBD2. The length of the CDR3 is 17 residues. V shed 1 base, J shed 1 base, and the junction held 8 bases outside the gene matches. Germline CDR1 and CDR2: MGHDK and SYGVNS.

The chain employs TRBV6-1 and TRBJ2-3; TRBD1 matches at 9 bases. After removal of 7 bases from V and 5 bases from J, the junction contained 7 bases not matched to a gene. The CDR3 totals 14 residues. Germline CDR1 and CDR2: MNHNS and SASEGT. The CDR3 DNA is TGTGCCAGCAAGTACAGGGGGCTCGAAGATACGCAGTATTTT. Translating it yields CASKYRGLEDTQYF.

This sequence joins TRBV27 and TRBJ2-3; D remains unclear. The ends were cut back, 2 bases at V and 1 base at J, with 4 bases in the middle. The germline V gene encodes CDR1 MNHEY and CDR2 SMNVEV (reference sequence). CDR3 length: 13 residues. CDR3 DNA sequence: TGTGCCAGCAGTTTAGATCGCACAGATACGCAGTATTTT. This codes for CASSLDRTDTQYF.

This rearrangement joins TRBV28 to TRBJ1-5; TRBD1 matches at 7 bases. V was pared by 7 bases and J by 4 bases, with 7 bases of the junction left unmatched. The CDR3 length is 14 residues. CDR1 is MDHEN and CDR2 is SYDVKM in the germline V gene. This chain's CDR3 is CASTFGTDNQPQHF. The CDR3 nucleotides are TGTGCCAGCACCTTCGGGACAGATAATCAGCCCCAGCATTTT.

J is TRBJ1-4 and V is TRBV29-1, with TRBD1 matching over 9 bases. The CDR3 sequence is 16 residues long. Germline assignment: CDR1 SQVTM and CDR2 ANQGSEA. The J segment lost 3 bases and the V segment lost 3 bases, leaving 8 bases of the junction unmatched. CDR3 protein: CSVDPVQGAPNEKLFF. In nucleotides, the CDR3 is TGCAGCGTTGATCCGGTACAGGGGGCTCCTAATGAAAAACTGTTTTTT.

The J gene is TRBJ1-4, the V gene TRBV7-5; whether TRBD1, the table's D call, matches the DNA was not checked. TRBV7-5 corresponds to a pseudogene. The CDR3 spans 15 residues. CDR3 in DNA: TGTGCCAGAAGCCCCCGAACAGTGCCTAATGAAAAACTGTTTTTT. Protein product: CARSPRTVPNEKLFF.

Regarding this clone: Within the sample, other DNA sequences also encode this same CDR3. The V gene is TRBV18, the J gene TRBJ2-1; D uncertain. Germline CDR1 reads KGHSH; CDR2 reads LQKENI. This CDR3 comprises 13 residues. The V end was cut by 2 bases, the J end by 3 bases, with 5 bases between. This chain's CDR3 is CASSPGSYNEQFF. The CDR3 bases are TGTGCCAGCTCACCAGGTAGCTACAATGAGCAGTTCTTC.